This T cell receptor beta chain was captured by sequencing in a study of T cell responses to AZD1222 COVID-19 vaccine. Whole-study results and caveats: Of the AZD1222 recipients, only 5 to 7 were seropositive at baseline.

Assay: immunoSEQ multiplex PCR; the TCRdb copy retains only in-frame clones and omits some. The sample lists about 140,000 clones, roughly 90% occurring once. This clone is medium-sized. Its antigen is not known. The sequences come from peripheral blood, collected on day 0 of AZD1222 vaccination. The sequence derives from an adult in good health.

The DNA of the CDR3 is TGTGCCAGTAGTGCCACCCCACTACTAGCGCCCTACGAGCAGTACTTC. Encoded protein: CASSATPLLAPYEQYF. J is TRBJ2-7 and V is TRBV19; 7 bases agree with TRBD2. V dropped 5 bases and J dropped 2; count of bases not matched to a gene: 12. The germline V gene has CDR1 LNHDA and CDR2 SQIVND (reference sequence). This CDR3 region has 16 residues. Together with reference TRBV19 and TRBJ2-7, the CDR3 gives the full variable domain: DGGITQSPKYLFRKEGQNVTLSCEQNLNHDAMYWYRQDPGQGLRLIYYSQIVNDFQKGDIAEGYSVSREKKESFPLTVTSAQKNPTAFYLCASSATPLLAPYEQYFGPGTRLTVT.